The 12 T cell receptor beta chains given below trace back to one sample, sequenced in a study of T cells in Graves' hyperthyroidism and ophthalmopathy. Amplified TCR beta CDR3 regions came from RNA transcripts. The HTBI primer set was used in a first-round RT-PCR of the TCR CDR3. TCRdb independently ran MiXCR on the multiplex PCR reads; one entry per CDR3 protein. The table includes approximately 720,000 distinct CDR3 sequences, over 15% detected once. Input material: blood. The receptor source for this set is a woman aged 50 to 60 with Graves' hyperthyroidism that later progressed to Graves' ophthalmopathy.

Only a few counts were recorded for this clonotype. The chain carries TRBV7-9 and TRBJ1-4; weak D call: TRBD1 (6 bases). The CDR3 is 15 residues long. Germline loops: CDR1 SEHNR, CDR2 FQNEAQ (reference sequence). Trimming left V 4 bases short and J 5 bases short, with 14 bases between. The CDR3 region is CASSSPATGNEKLFF. The CDR3 nucleotides read TGTGCCAGCAGCTCCCCGGCGACAGGCAATGAAAAACTGTTTTTT.

This sequence joins TRBV19 and TRBJ1-2; TRBD1 might be the D (5 bases). V shed 5 bases and J shed 2 bases, with 15 bases lying between them. The germline V gene encodes CDR1 LNHDA and CDR2 SQIVND (reference sequence). The CDR3 has 15 residues. In DNA, the CDR3 is TGTGCCAGTAGTCCCAGCACCGGGGCCAACTATGGCTACACCTTC. As protein: CASSPSTGANYGYTF.

This chain links TRBV19 with TRBJ1-1, with D possibly matching TRBD1 (5 bases). The CDR3 runs to 13 residues. Germline loops: CDR1 LNHDA, CDR2 SQIVND (reference sequence). Trimming cost V 9 bases and J 5 bases, with 16 bases left between them. The CDR3 region is CASSAAGVTEAFF. For the CDR3, the DNA is TGTGCCAGCAGTGCTGCGGGGGTAACTGAAGCTTTCTTT.

This clonotype was seen a few times. The V and J genes are TRBV29-1 and TRBJ2-1; TRBD1 matches at 8 bases. Looked up from germline, CDR1 is SQVTM and CDR2 is ANQGSEA. The CDR3 has 20 amino acids. The trim removed 1 base at V and 6 bases at J, leaving 23 bases unmatched. The CDR3 spells CSVEASRPGGLPLGINEQFF. CDR3 bases: TGCAGCGTTGAAGCTTCCCGGCCAGGGGGCCTCCCGTTGGGGATCAATGAGCAGTTCTTC.

The chain combines TRBV25-1 with TRBJ2-7, with 7 positions matching TRBD1. V trimming: 4 bases; J trimming: 2 bases; junction bases outside the gene matches: 8. The CDR3 sequence is 15 residues long. Germline V gene data show CDR1 as MGHDK and CDR2 as SYGVNS. In nucleotides, the CDR3 is TGTGCCAGCAGTGGACAGGGTTTGAGAACCTACGAGCAGTACTTC. As protein: CASSGQGLRTYEQYF.

This clonotype has ten or more counts. The V gene is TRBV3-1, the J gene TRBJ2-3; D gene unclear. Germline V CDR1 and CDR2: LGHDT, YNNKEL (reference sequence). V lost 5 bases to trimming and J lost 4 bases, with 22 bases between them. This CDR3 region has 17 residues. In nucleotides, the CDR3 is TGTGCCAGCAGCACCAACCTCGGGCTCGGTGGGGCAGATACGCAGTATTTT. This translates into CASSTNLGLGGADTQYF.

J is TRBJ2-5 and V is TRBV20-1; 15 nucleotides line up with TRBD2. The CDR3 is made up of 17 amino acids. Germline loops: CDR1 DFQATT, CDR2 SNEGSKA (reference sequence). V dropped 3 bases and J dropped 2; count of bases not matched to a gene: 7. CDR3 DNA: TGCAGTGCTAGCGGACTAGCGGGGGGGCCCGTACAAGAGACCCAGTACTTC. Translated: CSASGLAGGPVQETQYF.

The J gene is TRBJ1-3, the V gene TRBV9; D uncertain. The V end lost 0 bases, the J end lost 0 bases, and 10 bases lay between the germline ends. Germline V gene lookup returns CDR1 SGDLS and CDR2 YYNGEE. This CDR3 contains 16 residues. CDR3: CASSVERVSSGNTIYF. The CDR3 DNA reads as TGTGCCAGCAGCGTAGAGCGGGTATCCTCTGGAAACACCATATATTTT.

At least ten counts were recorded for this clonotype. The chain recombines TRBV20-1 with TRBJ1-4, with 7 positions matching TRBD1. There are 14 residues in the CDR3. Germline V gives CDR1 DFQATT, CDR2 SNEGSKA (reference sequence). V was clipped by 6 bases and J by 10 bases; unmatched bases: 14. As DNA, the CDR3 is TGCAGTGCCATCGGGACAGCCCTCCCTGGAAAACTGTTTTTT. As protein: CSAIGTALPGKLFF.

This clonotype was counted only a few times. J is TRBJ2-6 and V is TRBV20-1; D call uncertain. The V gene lost 5 bases and the J gene lost 0 bases, with 20 bases spanning the gap. This CDR3 is built from 18 residues. Germline V gives CDR1 DFQATT, CDR2 SNEGSKA (reference sequence). In nucleotides, the CDR3 is TGCAGTGCTCTAAAAAGGCGGACGGAACCCTCTGGGGCCAACGTCCTGACTTTC. Its protein product is CSALKRRTEPSGANVLTF.

This sequence joins TRBV6-2 or TRBV6-3 and TRBJ2-5, with TRBD2 matching over 8 bases. Trimming at V came to 7 bases and at J to 7 bases, leaving 11 bases not matched to a gene. CDR1 MNHEY and CDR2 SVGEGT come from the germline V gene. The CDR3 has 14 amino acids. The CDR3 DNA sequence: TGTGCCAGCATTAGACTAGCGTCTGTGGGGACCCAGTACTTC. Translation gives CASIRLASVGTQYF.

This clonotype was counted at least ten times. The chain couples TRBV12-3 or TRBV12-4 to TRBJ2-2; D is perhaps TRBD1 (5 bases). The CDR3 runs to 15 residues. V was shortened by 2 bases and J by 0 bases, with 7 bases between the two germline ends. This chain's CDR3 is CASSLQGTNTGELFF. In nucleotides, the CDR3 is TGTGCCAGCAGTTTACAGGGAACGAACACCGGGGAGCTGTTTTTT.